Listed below are T cell receptor beta chains from one sample, sequenced in a study of vaccination and CD4 T cells after COVID-19. Their target antigens are unknown. TCRdb recomputed calls from the PCR reads with MiXCR, one row per CDR3 protein. Found here are about 17,000 distinct CDR3 sequences, around 40% of them singletons; the top ten hold 12%. Sequencing input: CD4+ T cells from blood, cultured in vitro. The receptors stem from a human donor who had recovered from COVID-19. CDR3s include the opening cysteine and the closing phenylalanine or tryptophan. The D gene is left open where the match is weak. Clone size is given for some rows only: seen once, a few or many times, or a class if the clone is expanded.

d_call	v_call	j_call	clone_size	cdr3_length	cdr3_nt	cdr3_aa
TRBD1	TRBV6-1	TRBJ2-2	-	15	TGTGCCGGCAGGCTGGACAGGGTGGGCACCGGGGAGCTGTTTTTT	CAGRLDRVGTGELFF
-	TRBV19	TRBJ2-3	-	13	TGTGCCAGTAGTAAAAGGGACACAGATACGCAGTATTTT	CASSKRDTDTQYF
TRBD1	TRBV28	TRBJ1-2	-	15	TGTGCCAGCAGGGGACAGGGGGCGCGTGGCTATGGCTACACCTTC	CASRGQGARGYGYTF
-	TRBV6-2/TRBV6-3	TRBJ2-1	-	16	TGTGCCAGCAGTTACTCAGCCCGTATCGGGACCAACGAGCAGTTCTTC	CASSYSARIGTNEQFF
-	TRBV6-1	TRBJ2-2	-	15	TGTACCAGCACCGAAGACTTGCTGAACACCGGGGAGCTGTTTTTT	CTSTEDLLNTGELFF
-	TRBV7-9	TRBJ2-5	-	14	TGTGCCAGCAGCCTCCAACAGGGAGAAGAGACCCAGTACTTC	CASSLQQGEETQYF
-	TRBV27	TRBJ1-4	-	14	TGTGCCAGCAGACCCTGGGAGTCTAATGAAAAACTGTTTTTT	CASRPWESNEKLFF
-	TRBV28	TRBJ1-5	-	12	TGTGCCAGCTGGGGGGACCACCAGCCCCAGCATTTT	CASWGDHQPQHF
TRBD2	TRBV20-1	TRBJ2-1	-	15	TGCAGTGCTAGTCCAAGCGGGAGGGCCTACAATGAGCAGTTCTTC	CSASPSGRAYNEQFF
TRBD1	TRBV6-1	TRBJ2-2	few	15	TGTGCCAGCAGTGAAGGGACAGGGGACACCGGGGAGCTGTTTTTT	CASSEGTGDTGELFF
-	TRBV20-1	TRBJ2-1	-	15	TGCAGTGCTAGACCGATTAATAGGGGCTACAATGAGCAGTTCTTC	CSARPINRGYNEQFF
-	TRBV28	TRBJ2-2	few	13	TGTGCCAGCCGTCGACAGGACACCGGGGAGCTGTTTTTT	CASRRQDTGELFF
TRBD1	TRBV3-1	TRBJ1-6	-	16	TGTGCCAGCAGCCAAGGAGTACAGGGGGCCGGATCACCCCTCCACTTT	CASSQGVQGAGSPLHF
-	TRBV6-1	TRBJ1-3	-	15	TGTGCCAGCAGGATACAAGAGAGCTCTGGAAACACCATATATTTT	CASRIQESSGNTIYF
-	TRBV21-1	TRBJ1-5	-	23	TGTGCCAGCAGCAGAGGGGATTCGACACACTTAGGAAGACGGTTAATCAAGGAGAAGCCCCAGCATTTT	CASSRGDSTHLGRRLIKEKPQHF
-	TRBV15	TRBJ2-7	-	14	TGTGCCACCAGAGCAGCTCTCCTCTCCTACGAGCAGTACTTC	CATRAALLSYEQYF
TRBD2	TRBV5-4	TRBJ2-7	-	14	TGTGCCAGCAGTCCGGGACTAGCGGCGTCCGCGCAGTACTTC	CASSPGLAASAQYF
TRBD1	TRBV2	TRBJ2-7	-	14	TGTGCCAGCAGTGAGCCACTACAGGGGGAGGAGCAGTACTTC	CASSEPLQGEEQYF
TRBD2	TRBV5-6	TRBJ2-7	-	20	TGTGCCAGCAGCTTGGATCTCCCCGGGACTAGCGGGATCCGCTCCTACGAGCAGTACTTC	CASSLDLPGTSGIRSYEQYF
-	TRBV28	TRBJ1-2	few	12	TGTGCCAGCAGTCCCACGGGATATGGCTACACCTTC	CASSPTGYGYTF
TRBD2	TRBV19	TRBJ2-2	-	16	TGTGCCAGTACCAGACTAGCGGGAGGGAACACCGGGGAGCTGTTTTTT	CASTRLAGGNTGELFF
TRBD2	TRBV12-3/TRBV12-4	TRBJ2-3	-	15	TGTGCCAGCAGTTTGAAAGGACTAGCAGGAGATACGCAGTATTTT	CASSLKGLAGDTQYF
-	TRBV30	TRBJ1-5	-	14	TGTGCCTGGAGTCCCACGACACAGAATCAGCCCCAGCATTTT	CAWSPTTQNQPQHF
TRBD2	TRBV2	TRBJ2-3	-	15	TGTGCCAGCACCCGGACTAGCGGTAGCACAGATACGCAGTATTTT	CASTRTSGSTDTQYF
-	TRBV19	TRBJ2-2	-	15	TGTGCCAGTATATCGCAGGGTGCGAACACCGGGGAGCTGTTTTTT	CASISQGANTGELFF
-	TRBV5-1	TRBJ2-7	once	15	TGCGCCAGCACCCCCACCGGGGCTCCCTACGACGAGCAGTACTTC	CASTPTGAPYDEQYF
-	TRBV2	TRBJ2-2	-	14	TGTGCCAGCAGTTCGAGACAGAACACCGGGGAGCTGTTTTTT	CASSSRQNTGELFF
-	TRBV27	TRBJ2-3	-	12	TGTGCCACTAGGGGGGCGGGTGGTACGCAGTATTTT	CATRGAGGTQYF
TRBD2	TRBV6-1	TRBJ2-1	few	15	TGTGCCAGCAGTATAACTCTAGCGGGAGGCAATGAGCAGTTCTTC	CASSITLAGGNEQFF
-	TRBV20-1	TRBJ2-5	-	11	TGCAGCGGGCGGGGAGTTGAGACCCAGTACTTC	CSGRGVETQYF
-	TRBV20-1	TRBJ2-7	-	13	TGCAGTGCTAGGGCAGGAGAACCCTACGAGCAGTACTTC	CSARAGEPYEQYF
-	TRBV6-1	TRBJ1-1	-	14	TGTGCCAGCAGGCAACACAGGAAAAACACTGGAGCTTTCTTT	CASRQHRKNTGAFF
TRBD1	TRBV29-1	TRBJ2-7	few	13	TGCAGCGTTGAGGCAGGGGGCGGGTACGAGCAGTACTTC	CSVEAGGGYEQYF
-	TRBV20-1	TRBJ2-1	-	17	TGCAGTGCTCTGGACACAACTCCCGCCCTGCGCAGCAATGAGCAGTTCTTC	CSALDTTPALRSNEQFF
-	TRBV7-8	TRBJ1-6	-	16	TGTGCCAGCAGCTTAACAGGGTCGTTCCGTAACTTCCCCCTCCACTTT	CASSLTGSFRNFPLHF
-	TRBV12-3/TRBV12-4	TRBJ2-3	few	14	TGTGCCAGCAGTTTAGGTGGTACCACAGATACGCAGTATTTT	CASSLGGTTDTQYF
-	TRBV19	TRBJ2-3	-	13	TGTGCCAGTAGAGGGTTTGTCACAGATACGCAGTATTTT	CASRGFVTDTQYF
-	TRBV10-1	TRBJ1-5	few	13	TGCGCTGAACAGGGAAGGGGCAATCAGCCCCAGCATTTT	CAEQGRGNQPQHF
-	TRBV15	TRBJ1-2	few	15	TGTGCCACCAGCAGAGTTCGGACGGGAAACAGAGGCTACACCTTC	CATSRVRTGNRGYTF
-	TRBV20-1	TRBJ1-6	few	14	TGCAGTGCTAGCATAACAACACGGAATTCACCCCTCCACTTT	CSASITTRNSPLHF
-	TRBV6-5	TRBJ1-3	-	14	TGTGCCAGCAGTTACACGGGACTCGGAAACACCATATATTTT	CASSYTGLGNTIYF
-	TRBV18	TRBJ1-3	-	16	TGTGCCAGCTCACCGATCACGGGAGCCTCTGGAAACACCATATATTTT	CASSPITGASGNTIYF
-	TRBV19	TRBJ1-1	few	14	TGTGCCAGTAGTACCACCCTCCAGAACACTGAAGCTTTCTTT	CASSTTLQNTEAFF